Following are 30 T cell receptor beta chains from one sample sequenced in a study of OX40 agonist ivuxolimab in advanced cancers. The assay was immunoSEQ multiplex PCR, and TCRdb's table has in-frame clones only and misses some. The sample yields some 80,000 clones, under 90% seen once. Material: CD4+ or CD8+ T cells sorted from blood, obtained in a trial of the OX40 agonist ivuxolimab. Receptors were obtained from an adult with an advanced solid tumor such as melanoma, head and neck, liver or kidney cancer.

The rearrangement links TRBV5-1 to TRBJ1-4; D is ambiguous. The CDR3 spans 18 residues. Germline loops: CDR1 SGHRS, CDR2 YFSETQ. The germline V and J ends were trimmed by 0 bases and 0 bases, with 15 bases remaining between them. The CDR3 protein is CASSLGSVAITTNEKLFF. DNA of the CDR3: TGCGCCAGCAGCTTGGGGTCGGTAGCGATTACAACTAATGAAAAACTGTTTTTT.

The CDR3 DNA is TGCACCAGCAGCCAAGGTCGGGATCAGCCCCAGCATTTT. It yields the protein CTSSQGRDQPQHF. The chain carries TRBV1 and TRBJ1-5. TRBV1 is flagged as a pseudogene. The CDR3 is 13 residues long.

The chain links TRBV7-8 to TRBJ1-5; D gene unclear. CDR1 and CDR2 (germline): SGHVS, FQNEAQ. V lost 6 bases and J 3 bases, leaving 15 bases between the germline ends. The length of the CDR3 is 15 residues. The CDR3 region is CASRLGQQLNQPQHF. CDR3 nucleotide sequence: TGTGCCAGCAGGCTGGGTCAGCAACTCAATCAGCCCCAGCATTTT.

V is TRBV5-4 and J is TRBJ2-7; maybe TRBD1 (7 bases). The V and J ends lost 4 bases and 4 bases respectively, with 12 bases between them. Germline CDR1 SGHNT, CDR2 YYREEE (reference sequence). There are 13 residues in the CDR3. CDR3 DNA sequence: TGTGCCAGCAGCCCCCAGGGGGGATACGAGCAGTACTTC. This encodes CASSPQGGYEQYF.

The rearrangement joins TRBV7-2 to TRBJ1-1; D remains ambiguous. The CDR3 is 14 residues long. Trimming stripped 5 bases from V and 0 bases from J, with 10 bases between. Germline-derived CDR1 and CDR2 are SGHTA and FQGNSA. The CDR3 loop is CASSPLGMNTEAFF. The CDR3 DNA reads TGTGCCAGCAGCCCACTGGGGATGAACACTGAAGCTTTCTTT.

The chain uses TRBV9 and TRBJ1-1, with D perhaps matching TRBD1 (5 bases). This CDR3 spans 12 amino acids. Germline CDR1 and CDR2: SGDLS and YYNGEE. Deletions cut 0 bases from V and 8 bases from J, with 8 bases between. The CDR3: CASSVVGAEAFF. CDR3 in DNA: TGTGCCAGCAGCGTAGTCGGGGCCGAAGCTTTCTTT.

The V and J genes are TRBV2 and TRBJ1-2; 9 bases are shared with TRBD1. The V gene end was trimmed by 6 bases and the J gene end by 1 base; junction bases not matched to a gene: 9. Per germline, CDR1 SNHLY and CDR2 FYNNEI. CDR3 length: 16 amino acids. The DNA for the CDR3 is TGTGCCAGCAGGACCGGGACAGGGAGGCTTAACTATGGCTACACCTTC. Translated: CASRTGTGRLNYGYTF.

This clone came up a few times. This chain connects TRBV5-4 to TRBJ2-5; D possibly corresponds to TRBD1 (6 bases). This CDR3 contains 15 residues. V was shortened by 1 base and J by 2 bases, with 12 bases between the two germline ends. The germline gives CDR1 SGHNT, CDR2 YYREEE (reference sequence). The CDR3 nucleotides are TGTGCCAGCAGCTTGAGAGACAGGCAACAAGAGACCCAGTACTTC. Translated, it gives CASSLRDRQQETQYF.

The chain recombines TRBV6-1 with TRBJ2-2; tentatively, D is TRBD1 (6 bases). V dropped 5 bases and J dropped 4 bases, with 11 bases sitting between them. CDR1 and CDR2 from the germline V gene are MNHNS and SASEGT. The CDR3 loop spans 14 amino acids. For the CDR3, the DNA is TGTGCCAGCAGTTCACAGGGACCCACCGGGGAGCTGTTTTTT. It specifies CASSSQGPTGELFF.

The genes are TRBV7-9 and TRBJ1-2; no firm D call. CDR3 length: 13 amino acids. V was pared by 1 base and J by 3 bases, with 6 bases between. Germline V gene sequence: CDR1 SEHNR, CDR2 FQNEAQ (reference sequence). As DNA, the CDR3 is TGTGCCAGCAGCTTAGAACAGCACTATGGCTACACCTTC. It translates to CASSLEQHYGYTF.

V gene TRBV5-1 combines with J gene TRBJ2-5; D is undetermined. Per the germline V gene, CDR1 is SGHRS and CDR2 is YFSETQ. Between the trimmed V and J ends, which lost 4 bases and 2 bases, there was a span of 15 bases. The CDR3 has 15 residues. The CDR3 nucleotides are TGCGCCAGCAGCGCTACCCCGACCGCACAAGAGACCCAGTACTTC. This gives the protein CASSATPTAQETQYF.

The chain employs TRBV2 and TRBJ1-2; 8 bases agree with TRBD1. Trimming took 8 bases from V and 8 from J; bases not matched to a gene: 4. This CDR3 has 11 amino acids. Germline assignment: CDR1 SNHLY and CDR2 FYNNEI. The CDR3, as DNA: TGTGCCAGCGGACAGGGCTTAGGCTACACCTTC. The encoded protein is CASGQGLGYTF.

The gene calls are TRBV18 and TRBJ1-2; weak D call: TRBD1 (6 bases). The CDR3 is 15 amino acids. CDR1 KGHSH and CDR2 LQKENI come from the germline V gene. Trimming took 5 bases from V and 4 from J, leaving 17 bases between them. Here the CDR3 DNA reads TGTGCCAGCTCAACGGACAGTAAACTACTCTATGGCTACACCTTC. Translated, it gives CASSTDSKLLYGYTF.

This sequence joins TRBV7-2 and TRBJ1-1, with D uncertain. The germline V and J ends were trimmed by 5 bases and 4 bases, with 11 bases remaining between them. The germline gives CDR1 SGHTA, CDR2 FQGNSA. This CDR3 is 13 amino acids long. The CDR3 loop is CASSPQLGTEAFF. CDR3 DNA sequence: TGTGCCAGCAGCCCCCAGTTGGGCACTGAAGCTTTCTTT.

The rearrangement links TRBV6-5 to TRBJ2-1, with D possibly being TRBD2 (5 bases). V shed 6 bases and J shed 8 bases, with 11 bases lying between them. The CDR3 covers 12 residues. Germline V gene sequence: CDR1 MNHEY, CDR2 SVGAGI. As DNA, the CDR3 is TGTGCCAGCAGCCTTACTAGGGATGAGCAGTTCTTC. Encoded protein: CASSLTRDEQFF.

The J gene is TRBJ2-5, the V gene TRBV7-9, with 8 bases that match TRBD2. Germline V gene sequence: CDR1 SEHNR, CDR2 FQNEAQ (reference sequence). CDR3 size: 13 residues. With V trimmed by 3 bases and J by 4 bases, 1 base remained unmatched. The DNA for the CDR3 is TGTGCCAGCAGCTTGAGCGGGGGAGAGACCCAGTACTTC. Translating gives CASSLSGGETQYF.

The chain links TRBV5-1 to TRBJ1-3; D remains unclear. The CDR3 is made up of 16 amino acids. Per the germline V gene, CDR1 is SGHRS and CDR2 is YFSETQ. Trimming took off 0 bases at V and 0 bases at J, with 10 bases between the two ends. Here the CDR3 DNA reads TGCGCCAGCAGCTTGGCCCCAGGCACCTCTGGAAACACCATATATTTT. It encodes CASSLAPGTSGNTIYF.

Comment on this clone: One end of the junction does not line up with germline, which may come from a read error. V gene TRBV5-1 combines with J gene TRBJ2-3; D call uncertain. The CDR3 runs to 12 residues. In germline, CDR1 is SGHRS, CDR2 YFSETQ. Here the CDR3 reads CASSILTDTQYF. The CDR3 DNA sequence: TGTGCCAGCAGCATCCTGACTGATACGCAGTATTTT.

Worth noting for this clone: Other DNA sequences in this sample translate to the same CDR3. V gene TRBV7-2 combines with J gene TRBJ2-5, with D unclear. The CDR3 length is 13 residues. Per the germline V gene, CDR1 is SGHTA and CDR2 is FQGNSA. The V end was cut by 0 bases, the J end by 5 bases, with 7 bases between. The DNA of the CDR3 is TGTGCCAGCAGCTTAGCACTAAAGGAGACCCAGTACTTC. Protein sequence: CASSLALKETQYF. The whole variable domain, filled in from reference TRBV7-2 and TRBJ2-5, reads GAGVSQSPSNKVTEKGKDVELRCDPISGHTALYWYRQSLGQGLEFLIYFQGNSAPDKSGLPSDRFSAERTGGSVSTLTIQRTQQEDSAVYLCASSLALKETQYFGPGTRLLVL.

This clone is medium-sized (0.01 to 0.1%). The chain employs TRBV2 and TRBJ1-2, with D perhaps matching TRBD1 (5 bases). Germline V gene data show CDR1 as SNHLY and CDR2 as FYNNEI. The CDR3 totals 12 residues. Trimming left V 3 bases short and J 4 bases short, with 6 bases between. CDR3 nucleotides: TGTGCCAGCAGTGATGACAGCTATGGCTACACCTTC. It codes for CASSDDSYGYTF.

The chain employs TRBV19 and TRBJ2-2, with 7 bases fitting TRBD1. CDR1 LNHDA and CDR2 SQIVND come from the germline V gene (reference sequence). The V gene end was trimmed by 4 bases and the J gene end by 7 bases; junction bases not matched to a gene: 12. The CDR3 runs 16 residues. The CDR3 region is CASSTSSQGTGGELFF. CDR3 sequence (DNA): TGTGCCAGTAGTACGAGCTCACAGGGGACGGGCGGGGAGCTGTTTTTT.

The chain uses TRBV29-1 and TRBJ1-2, with no clear D. The CDR3 loop spans 13 amino acids. CDR1 and CDR2 (germline): SQVTM, ANQGSEA. Trimming took 5 bases from V and 3 from J, leaving 13 bases between them. The CDR3: CSVWGSSYYGYTF. The CDR3 coding sequence is TGCAGCGTTTGGGGTTCAAGCTACTATGGCTACACCTTC.

The chain employs TRBV11-1 and TRBJ2-7, with 7 nucleotides matching TRBD2. The CDR3 covers 14 residues. V was pared by 5 bases and J by 3 bases, with 7 bases of the junction left unmatched. Looked up from germline, CDR1 is SGHAT and CDR2 is FQDESV (reference sequence). The CDR3 loop is CASSRGSGVYEQYF. In DNA form, the CDR3 reads TGTGCCAGCAGCCGGGGGAGCGGGGTCTACGAGCAGTACTTC.

This clone was counted a single time. The DNA of the CDR3 is TGTGCCAGCTCACTTACGGGGGTCGGCAACACTGAAGCTTTCTTT. Its translation is CASSLTGVGNTEAFF. The rearrangement joins TRBV18 to TRBJ1-1; possibly TRBD1 for D (5 bases). V lost 4 bases and J 2 bases, leaving 14 bases between the germline ends. CDR1 is KGHSH, CDR2 LQKENI, per germline. The CDR3 runs 15 residues.

The chain combines TRBV7-9 with TRBJ2-4; D is unresolved. Germline V gives CDR1 SEHNR, CDR2 FQNEAQ (reference sequence). The CDR3 runs 14 residues. V shed 5 bases and J shed 0 bases, with 8 bases lying between them. The CDR3 reads CASSGGPAKNIQYF. In DNA form, the CDR3 reads TGTGCCAGCAGCGGCGGACCAGCCAAAAACATTCAGTACTTC.

The V call is TRBV28, the J call TRBJ1-5, with D perhaps TRBD1 (6 bases). The CDR3 is 14 amino acids. From germline, CDR1 is MDHEN and CDR2 SYDVKM. Trimming removed 7 bases at V and 4 bases at J, with 14 bases between. The CDR3 bases are TGTGCCAGCATGCCCGGACAGTTAAATCAGCCCCAGCATTTT. As protein: CASMPGQLNQPQHF. The full variable domain, its missing parts supplied by reference TRBV28 and TRBJ1-5, is DVKVTQSSRYLVKRTGEKVFLECVQDMDHENMFWYRQDPGLGLRLIYFSYDVKMKEKGDIPEGYSVSREKKERFSLILESASTNQTSMYLCASMPGQLNQPQHFGDGTRLSIL.

A few counts support this clone. The V call is TRBV19, the J call TRBJ1-2; no firm D call. Germline CDR1 LNHDA, CDR2 SQIVND (reference sequence). V lost 3 bases, J lost 4 bases, and 15 bases lay in between. CDR3 size: 15 residues. As DNA, the CDR3 is TGTGCCAGTAGTATCCTTGGTGGAGGACTCTATGGCTACACCTTC. Encoded protein: CASSILGGGLYGYTF. Supplemented by reference TRBV19 and TRBJ1-2, the full variable domain reads DGGITQSPKYLFRKEGQNVTLSCEQNLNHDAMYWYRQDPGQGLRLIYYSQIVNDFQKGDIAEGYSVSREKKESFPLTVTSAQKNPTAFYLCASSILGGGLYGYTFGSGTRLTVV.

J is TRBJ2-7 and V is TRBV28, with D possibly being TRBD1 (6 bases). The CDR3 totals 16 residues. Between the trimmed V and J ends, which lost 0 bases and 0 bases, there was a span of 12 bases. In germline, CDR1 is MDHEN, CDR2 SYDVKM. CDR3 nucleotides: TGTGCCAGCAGTTTATGGGGCAGGGGAAGCTCCTACGAGCAGTACTTC. Its protein is CASSLWGRGSSYEQYF.

DNA for the CDR3: TGTGCCACCAGCAGAGGGGACAGGGGGCTTGGGGAGACCCAGTACTTC. Translated, it gives CATSRGDRGLGETQYF. V and J are TRBV15 and TRBJ2-5; 12 bases fit TRBD1. Germline V CDR1 and CDR2: LNHNV, YYDKDF (reference sequence). CDR3 length equals 16 residues. The ends lost 1 base at V and 5 bases at J; junction bases unmatched: 5.

This clone was observed a few times. The chain couples TRBV5-1 to TRBJ2-2; D is unclear. The CDR3 runs to 11 residues. Trimming stripped 1 base from V and 6 bases from J, with 1 base between. Germline CDR1 reads SGHRS; CDR2 reads YFSETQ. In DNA form, the CDR3 reads TGCGCCAGCAGCTTGTCCGGGGAGCTGTTTTTT. It is translated as CASSLSGELFF.